Following are 25 T cell receptor beta chains from one sample sequenced in a study of radiation and T cells in renal cell carcinoma. Produced via immunoSEQ multiplex PCR; TCRdb's table is partial and in-frame only. The sample consists of 60,000 to 65,000 clones, around three quarters of them appearing once. Stated time point: blood 2 weeks post-SBRT. The treatment is: 15 Gy SBRT to primary tumor, nephrectomy 4 weeks later. The sequenced sample was blood, obtained from a patient whose treatment included radiotherapy and nephrectomy. Receptor source: a man between 60 and 75 years old with renal cell carcinoma.

This chain links TRBV9 with TRBJ1-2, with TRBD1 matching over 8 bases. The CDR3 spans 15 residues. Germline V gives CDR1 SGDLS, CDR2 YYNGEE. V shed 4 bases and J 2 bases; nucleotides not matched to a gene: 7. The CDR3 DNA reads as TGTGCCAGCAGCTTCGGGGGACAGGCGAACTATGGCTACACCTTC. This translates into CASSFGGQANYGYTF.

V is TRBV7-7 and J is TRBJ2-3; TRBD2 aligns across 10 bases. The germline gives CDR1 SSHAT, CDR2 FNYEAQ (reference sequence). CDR3 length: 15 residues. Unmatched junction bases numbered 3, after V lost 5 bases and J lost 1 base. CDR3 loop: CASSPSGGGTDTQYF. The CDR3 DNA follows: TGTGCCAGCAGCCCTAGCGGGGGAGGCACAGATACGCAGTATTTT.

The gene calls are TRBV4-1 and TRBJ2-3; 9 bases are a match to TRBD2. The CDR3 covers 15 residues. J lost 1 base, V lost 8 bases, and 7 bases had no gene match. Germline V gene lookup returns CDR1 MGHRA and CDR2 YSYEKL. The CDR3 nucleotides read TGCGCCAGCTCTAGCGGGATACTGCGCACAGATACGCAGTATTTT. Translated, it gives CASSSGILRTDTQYF.

This chain links TRBV4-3 with TRBJ2-2; D possibly corresponds to TRBD1 (5 bases). Germline CDR1 is LGHNA and CDR2 is YSLEER. The length of the CDR3 is 14 residues. V was clipped by 4 bases and J by 6 bases, with 12 bases between them. CDR3 loop: CASSPSGRPGELFF. CDR3 nucleotides: TGCGCCAGCAGCCCATCAGGGCGCCCCGGGGAGCTGTTTTTT.

The chain links TRBV25-1 to TRBJ1-4, with D tentatively TRBD1 (5 bases). The CDR3 has 16 residues. V lost 4 bases and J 4 bases, leaving 16 bases between the germline ends. From germline, CDR1 is MGHDK and CDR2 SYGVNS. In nucleotides, the CDR3 is TGTGCCAGCAGTGGGACGGGACGGACTCTTAATGAAAAACTGTTTTTT. It codes for CASSGTGRTLNEKLFF.

The genes are TRBV2 and TRBJ2-4, with 10 bases matching TRBD1. Germline assignment: CDR1 SNHLY and CDR2 FYNNEI. This CDR3 has 14 residues. The V gene end was trimmed by 8 bases and the J gene end by 2 bases; junction bases not matched to a gene: 3. The CDR3 nucleotides read TGTGCCAGCGGGACAGGGGAGACCAAAAACATTCAGTACTTC. Protein sequence: CASGTGETKNIQYF. Full variable domain (missing parts from reference TRBV2 and TRBJ2-4): EPEVTQTPSHQVTQMGQEVILRCVPISNHLYFYWYRQILGQKVEFLVSFYNNEISEKSEIFDDQFSVERPDGSNFTLKIRSTKLEDSAMYFCASGTGETKNIQYFGAGTRLSVL.

This sequence joins TRBV7-6 and TRBJ2-5; D remains unclear. Germline V gene sequence: CDR1 SGHVS, CDR2 FNYEAQ. The V end was cut by 1 base, the J end by 5 bases, with 5 bases between. The CDR3 is 12 residues long. CDR3 nucleotides: TGTGCCAGCAGCTTAGATCGGGAGACCCAGTACTTC. This encodes CASSLDRETQYF.

This rearrangement joins TRBV13 to TRBJ2-1; no definite D call. The CDR3 covers 11 residues. Between the trimmed V and J ends, which lost 1 base and 10 bases, there was a span of 5 bases. Looked up from germline, CDR1 is PRHDT and CDR2 is FYEKMQ (reference sequence). The CDR3 DNA is TGTGCCAGCAGCTTAGTAGGGGAGCAGTTCTTC. Its protein product is CASSLVGEQFF.

This rearrangement joins TRBV5-1 to TRBJ1-1; 12 positions agree with TRBD1. This CDR3 contains 16 residues. Germline loops: CDR1 SGHRS, CDR2 YFSETQ. The V gene end was trimmed by 2 bases and the J gene end by 3 bases; junction bases not matched to a gene: 5. The DNA for the CDR3 is TGCGCCAGCAGCTTCGGGACAGGGGGCCTGGACACTGAAGCTTTCTTT. As protein: CASSFGTGGLDTEAFF.

This clone is a singleton in its sample. The chain uses TRBV28 and TRBJ1-1, with 11 bases that match TRBD1. After removal of 6 bases from V and 10 bases from J, the junction contained 10 bases not matched to a gene. The germline V gene has CDR1 MDHEN and CDR2 SYDVKM. The CDR3 has 14 amino acids. In nucleotides, the CDR3 is TGTGCCAGCAGCCACGGCGGACAGGGGGCATCAGCTTTCTTT. Protein: CASSHGGQGASAFF.

This chain uses TRBV30 with TRBJ1-6; possibly TRBD1 for D (5 bases). The germline V and J ends were trimmed by 3 bases and 6 bases, with 12 bases remaining between them. The CDR3 has 14 amino acids. Germline CDR1 GTSNPN, CDR2 SVGIG (reference sequence). CDR3 residues: CAWSREVRNSPLHF. For the CDR3, the DNA is TGTGCCTGGAGCAGGGAGGTTCGTAATTCACCCCTCCACTTT.

The chain has TRBV7-2 and TRBJ1-5, with a possible D match to TRBD1 (5 bases). Germline V gene lookup returns CDR1 SGHTA and CDR2 FQGNSA. Trimming stripped 2 bases from V and 6 bases from J, with 8 bases between. The CDR3 is 13 amino acids. The CDR3 bases are TGTGCCAGCAGCTTACAGGGAGGTCAGCCCCAGCATTTT. Protein sequence: CASSLQGGQPQHF.

The chain combines TRBV14 with TRBJ2-3; 9 nucleotides match TRBD2. V lost 2 bases and J lost 5; bases outside the gene matches: 2. The CDR3 length is 14 residues. Germline values: CDR1 SGHDN, CDR2 FVKESK. CDR3 coding DNA: TGTGCCAGCAGCCAACTAGCGGGAATAGATACGCAGTATTTT. Translating gives CASSQLAGIDTQYF. The full variable domain, in which reference TRBV14 and TRBJ2-3 provide the parts outside the CDR3, is EAGVTQFPSHSVIEKGQTVTLRCDPISGHDNLYWYRRVMGKEIKFLLHFVKESKQDESGMPNNRFLAERTGGTYSTLKVQPAELEDSGVYFCASSQLAGIDTQYFGPGTRLTVL.

This chain connects TRBV28 to TRBJ1-4; D perhaps matches TRBD1 (6 bases). CDR3 length equals 15 residues. Germline loops: CDR1 MDHEN, CDR2 SYDVKM. Trimming left V 6 bases short and J 2 bases short, with 13 bases between. The CDR3 coding sequence is TGTGCCAGCAGGACTTACAGGGACACTAATGAAAAACTGTTTTTT. Protein product: CASRTYRDTNEKLFF.

CDR3 sequence (DNA): TGTGCTAGACGAGGGTTGATATACAATGAGCAGTTCTTC. Translated: CARRGLIYNEQFF. The gene calls are TRBV2 and TRBJ2-1; maybe TRBD2 (5 bases). The V gene's germline CDR1 is SNHLY and CDR2 FYNNEI. The CDR3 sequence is 13 residues long. Filled out from reference TRBV2 and TRBJ2-1, the complete variable domain reads EPEVTQTPSHQVTQMGQEVILRCVPISNHLYFYWYRQILGQKVEFLVSFYNNEISEKSEIFDDQFSVERPDGSNFTLKIRSTKLEDSAMYFCARRGLIYNEQFFGPGTRLTVL.

The V gene is TRBV6-5, the J gene TRBJ2-7; 15 nucleotides line up with TRBD2. CDR1 MNHEY and CDR2 SVGAGI come from the germline V gene. V dropped 6 bases and J dropped 2; count of bases not matched to a gene: 2. The length of the CDR3 is 15 residues. The CDR3 here is CASRGLAGGTYEQYV. The CDR3 DNA follows: TGTGCCAGCAGAGGACTAGCGGGAGGGACCTACGAGCAGTACGTC.

The rearrangement joins TRBV9 to TRBJ2-3; D is uncertain. From germline, CDR1 is SGDLS and CDR2 YYNGEE. CDR3 size: 15 residues. The V gene lost 3 bases and the J gene lost 2 bases, with 13 bases spanning the gap. DNA of the CDR3: TGTGCCAGCAGCGCCTGGACGGTTGCCACAGATACGCAGTATTTT. Amino acids: CASSAWTVATDTQYF. The full variable domain, with the rest looked up from reference TRBV9 and TRBJ2-3, is DSGVTQTPKHLITATGQRVTLRCSPRSGDLSVYWYQQSLDQGLQFLIQYYNGEERAKGNILERFSAQQFPDLHSELNLSSLELGDSALYFCASSAWTVATDTQYFGPGTRLTVL.

This chain uses TRBV11-3 with TRBJ2-5, with 8 bases lining up with TRBD1. The V and J ends lost 5 bases and 1 base, in that order; junction bases with no gene match: 6. Germline V gene lookup returns CDR1 SGHNT and CDR2 YENEEA. The CDR3 sequence is 15 residues long. CDR3: CASSPGQAIQETQYF. CDR3 sequence (DNA): TGTGCCAGCAGCCCGGGACAGGCAATCCAAGAGACCCAGTACTTC.

This chain links TRBV11-2 with TRBJ2-3; unclear D gene. The CDR3 runs 11 residues. Trimming took off 3 bases at V and 6 bases at J, with 4 bases between the two ends. Germline CDR1 and CDR2: SGHAT and FQNNGV. DNA of the CDR3: TGTGCCAGCAGCTTGGACGATACGCAGTATTTT. Amino acid sequence: CASSLDDTQYF.

V usage is TRBV30 and J usage is TRBJ2-1, with D perhaps TRBD2 (6 bases). There are 16 residues in the CDR3. Per the germline V gene, CDR1 is GTSNPN and CDR2 is SVGIG (reference sequence). Trimming stripped 1 base from V and 1 base from J, with 14 bases between. Here the CDR3 reads CAWSGLRRGSYNEQFF. The CDR3 bases are TGTGCCTGGAGTGGCTTGCGGCGGGGATCCTACAATGAGCAGTTCTTC. Variable domain in full (rest from reference TRBV30 and TRBJ2-1): SQTIHQWPATLVQPVGSPLSLECTVEGTSNPNLYWYRQAAGRGLQLLFYSVGIGQISSEVPQNLSASRPQDRQFILSSKKLLLSDSGFYLCAWSGLRRGSYNEQFFGPGTRLTVL.

The V gene is TRBV5-6, the J gene TRBJ1-1; D is perhaps TRBD1 (5 bases). V was shortened by 4 bases and J by 6 bases, with 10 bases between the two germline ends. Germline V gene data show CDR1 as SGHDT and CDR2 as YYEEEE. The CDR3 contains 12 residues. CDR3 sequence: CASSMGQAEAFF. The CDR3 bases are TGTGCCAGCAGCATGGGGCAGGCTGAAGCTTTCTTT.

The chain joins TRBV9 to TRBJ2-5, with D tentatively TRBD2 (6 bases). Per germline, CDR1 SGDLS and CDR2 YYNGEE. The V end was cut by 3 bases, the J end by 5 bases, with 14 bases between. The CDR3 loop spans 14 amino acids. The CDR3 nucleotides read TGTGCCAGCAGCGAACACGGGAGCCGGGAGACCCAGTACTTC. As protein: CASSEHGSRETQYF.

V is TRBV5-4 and J is TRBJ2-3; no reliable D call. The CDR3 consists of 11 residues. V shed 2 bases and J shed 2 bases, with 0 bases lying between them. Looked up from germline, CDR1 is SGHNT and CDR2 is YYREEE (reference sequence). CDR3 DNA: TGTGCCAGCAGCTTCACAGATACGCAGTATTTT. Protein: CASSFTDTQYF.

The CDR3 DNA reads as TGTGCCAGCAGTTACTCGACTAGCGGGGCTTTGTTCTTC. Translated, it gives CASSYSTSGALFF. V and J are TRBV6-5 and TRBJ2-1, with 11 nucleotides matching TRBD2. CDR3 length: 13 residues. The germline V gene encodes CDR1 MNHEY and CDR2 SVGAGI. The V gene end was trimmed by 0 bases and the J gene end by 15 bases; junction bases not matched to a gene: 4.

The chain is built from TRBV9 and TRBJ2-5, with 8 nucleotides matching TRBD2. V was clipped by 1 base and J by 5 bases; unmatched bases: 10. This CDR3 has 16 amino acids. Per the germline V gene, CDR1 is SGDLS and CDR2 is YYNGEE. The CDR3 nucleotides are TGTGCCAGCAGCGTAACCCCGGTAGCGGGAATCGAGACCCAGTACTTC. Residues: CASSVTPVAGIETQYF.